The next 3 T cell receptor beta chains were all read from a single sample in a study of blood T cell repertoires in COVID-19. Some clones are missing from TCRdb's copy, which holds only in-frame ones; the method was immunoSEQ multiplex PCR. This table holds 55,000 to 80,000 clones, over 70% found once. The sequenced material came from peripheral blood. Receptors were obtained from a human donor in a cohort sampled during active COVID-19.

The chain carries TRBV12-2 and TRBJ2-5; the table's D call, TRBD1, was not checked against the DNA. TRBV12-2 is designated a pseudogene. This CDR3 has 15 amino acids. CDR3 amino acids: CASRLVMGAFETQYF. CDR3 bases: TGTGCAAGTCGCTTAGTAATGGGGGCGTTCGAGACCCAGTACTTC.

The genes are TRBV18 and TRBJ2-2; 15 nucleotides match TRBD2. Germline trimming cut 4 bases from V and 5 bases from J; bases unmatched to any gene: 8. The CDR3 length is 18 residues. The germline gives CDR1 KGHSH, CDR2 LQKENI. CDR3 DNA: TGTGCCAGCTCACTCATCGGAGGGACTAGCGGGAGGACCGGGGAGCTGTTTTTT. Residues: CASSLIGGTSGRTGELFF.

The genes are TRBV3-1 (or the pseudogene TRBV3-2) and TRBJ1-1, with D maybe TRBD1 (5 bases). Germline CDR1 is LGHDT and CDR2 is YNNKEL (reference sequence). Trimming removed 1 base at V and 4 bases at J, with 10 bases between. CDR3 length: 14 amino acids. The CDR3 sequence: CASSQAGGGTEAFF. DNA of the CDR3: TGTGCCAGCAGCCAAGCCGGGGGGGGCACTGAAGCTTTCTTT.